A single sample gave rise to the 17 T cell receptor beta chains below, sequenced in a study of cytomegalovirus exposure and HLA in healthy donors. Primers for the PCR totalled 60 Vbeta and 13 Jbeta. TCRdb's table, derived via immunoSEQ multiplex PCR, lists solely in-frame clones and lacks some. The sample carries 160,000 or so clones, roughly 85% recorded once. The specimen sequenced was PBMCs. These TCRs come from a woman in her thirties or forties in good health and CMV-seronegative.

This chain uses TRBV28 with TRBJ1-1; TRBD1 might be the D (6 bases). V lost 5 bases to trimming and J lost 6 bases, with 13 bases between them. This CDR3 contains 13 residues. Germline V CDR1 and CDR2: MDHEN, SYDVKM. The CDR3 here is CASSEGVGAEAFF. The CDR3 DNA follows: TGTGCCAGCAGTGAGGGGGTGGGAGCTGAAGCTTTCTTT.

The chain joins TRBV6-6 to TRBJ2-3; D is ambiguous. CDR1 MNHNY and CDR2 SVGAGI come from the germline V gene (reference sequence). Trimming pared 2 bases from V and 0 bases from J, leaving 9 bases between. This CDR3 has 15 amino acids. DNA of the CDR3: TGTGCCAGCAGTTACCCCCAAGCTAGCACAGATACGCAGTATTTT. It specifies CASSYPQASTDTQYF.

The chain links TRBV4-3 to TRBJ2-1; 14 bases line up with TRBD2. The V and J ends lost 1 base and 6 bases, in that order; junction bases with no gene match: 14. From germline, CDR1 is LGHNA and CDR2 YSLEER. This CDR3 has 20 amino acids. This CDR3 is CASSQAPHPGLAGVPNEQFF. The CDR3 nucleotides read TGCGCCAGCAGCCAAGCTCCCCACCCGGGACTAGCGGGAGTACCCAATGAGCAGTTCTTC.

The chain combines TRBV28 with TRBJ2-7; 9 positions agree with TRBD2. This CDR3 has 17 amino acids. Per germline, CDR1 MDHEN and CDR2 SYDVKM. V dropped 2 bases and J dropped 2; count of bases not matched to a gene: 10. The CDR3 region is CASSLTARLAAPYEQYF. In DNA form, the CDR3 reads TGTGCCAGCAGTTTAACTGCTCGACTAGCGGCACCCTACGAGCAGTACTTC. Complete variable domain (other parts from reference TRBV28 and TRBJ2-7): DVKVTQSSRYLVKRTGEKVFLECVQDMDHENMFWYRQDPGLGLRLIYFSYDVKMKEKGDIPEGYSVSREKKERFSLILESASTNQTSMYLCASSLTARLAAPYEQYFGPGTRLTVT.

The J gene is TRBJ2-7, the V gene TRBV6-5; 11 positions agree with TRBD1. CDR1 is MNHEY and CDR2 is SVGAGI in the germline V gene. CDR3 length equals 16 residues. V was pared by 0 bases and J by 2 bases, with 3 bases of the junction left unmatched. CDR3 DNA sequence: TGTGCCAGCAGTTACTCCCGGGACAGGGGGACCTACGAGCAGTACTTC. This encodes CASSYSRDRGTYEQYF.

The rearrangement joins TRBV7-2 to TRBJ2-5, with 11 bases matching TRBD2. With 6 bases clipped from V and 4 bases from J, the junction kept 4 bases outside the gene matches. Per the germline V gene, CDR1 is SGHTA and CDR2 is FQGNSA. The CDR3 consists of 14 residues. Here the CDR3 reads CASSRGLAGETQYF. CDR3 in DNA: TGTGCCAGCAGTCGTGGACTAGCGGGAGAGACCCAGTACTTC.

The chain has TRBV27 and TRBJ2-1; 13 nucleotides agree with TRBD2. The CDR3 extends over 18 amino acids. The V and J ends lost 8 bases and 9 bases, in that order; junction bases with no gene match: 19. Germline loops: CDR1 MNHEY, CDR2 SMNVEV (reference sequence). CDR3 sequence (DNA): TGTGCCAGCTCGGCTCCCCCCGGGACTAGCGGGAAAATCGGTGAGCAGTTCTTC. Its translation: CASSAPPGTSGKIGEQFF.

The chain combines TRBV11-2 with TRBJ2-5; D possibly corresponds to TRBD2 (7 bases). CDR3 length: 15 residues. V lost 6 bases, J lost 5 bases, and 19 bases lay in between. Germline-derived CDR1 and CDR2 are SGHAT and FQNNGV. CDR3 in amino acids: CASSPGGGREETQYF. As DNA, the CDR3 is TGTGCCAGCAGTCCTGGTGGGGGGCGGGAGGAGACCCAGTACTTC.

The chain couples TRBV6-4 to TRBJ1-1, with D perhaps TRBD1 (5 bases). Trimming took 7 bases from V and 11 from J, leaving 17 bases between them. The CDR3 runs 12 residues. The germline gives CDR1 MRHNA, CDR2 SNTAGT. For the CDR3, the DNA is TGTGCCAGCACCGAAGGACATCTGGACGCTTTCTTT. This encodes CASTEGHLDAFF.

The CDR3 coding sequence is TGTGCCAGCAGCCGAGGGGCAGGGGTCGGTCAGCCCCAGCATTTT. Translation: CASSRGAGVGQPQHF. The chain links TRBV7-2 to TRBJ1-5; D may be TRBD1 (6 bases). Trimming took 5 bases from V and 6 from J, leaving 17 bases between them. This CDR3 is built from 15 residues. CDR1 is SGHTA and CDR2 is FQGNSA in the germline V gene. The full variable domain, its missing parts supplied by reference TRBV7-2 and TRBJ1-5, is GAGVSQSPSNKVTEKGKDVELRCDPISGHTALYWYRQSLGQGLEFLIYFQGNSAPDKSGLPSDRFSAERTGGSVSTLTIQRTQQEDSAVYLCASSRGAGVGQPQHFGDGTRLSIL.

The DNA of the CDR3 is TGTGCCAGCAAGGTCCGGGGGACGGGAGAGACCCAGTACTTC. The encoded protein is CASKVRGTGETQYF. The chain couples TRBV6-1 to TRBJ2-5, with TRBD2 as a possible D gene (6 bases). Trimming pared 7 bases from V and 4 bases from J, leaving 16 bases between. The CDR3 length is 14 residues. Germline V CDR1 and CDR2: MNHNS, SASEGT.

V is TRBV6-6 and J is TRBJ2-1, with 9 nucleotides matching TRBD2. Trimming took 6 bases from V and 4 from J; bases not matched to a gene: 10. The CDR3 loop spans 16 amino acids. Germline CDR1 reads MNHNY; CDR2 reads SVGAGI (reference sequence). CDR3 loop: CASRGSEAGGYNEQFF. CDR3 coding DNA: TGTGCCAGCAGGGGTTCCGAGGCGGGAGGGTACAATGAGCAGTTCTTC.

This CDR3 reads CASSLGHLTDGTEAFF. CDR3 in DNA: TGTGCCAGCAGTTTGGGGCACCTCACCGACGGGACTGAAGCTTTCTTT. The rearrangement links TRBV28 to TRBJ1-1; TRBD1 is a possible D gene (5 bases). Germline V lookup: CDR1 MDHEN, CDR2 SYDVKM. This CDR3 spans 16 amino acids. The V end lost 3 bases, the J end lost 5 bases, and 19 bases lay between the germline ends.

Written as DNA, the CDR3 is TGTGCCAGCAGTCCTTGGGGAGATAACTATGGCTACACCTTC. It encodes CASSPWGDNYGYTF. This chain connects TRBV27 to TRBJ1-2; D gene unclear. Between the trimmed V and J ends, which lost 5 bases and 1 base, there was a span of 11 bases. The germline CDR1 and CDR2 sequences are MNHEY and SMNVEV (reference sequence). The CDR3 runs 14 residues.

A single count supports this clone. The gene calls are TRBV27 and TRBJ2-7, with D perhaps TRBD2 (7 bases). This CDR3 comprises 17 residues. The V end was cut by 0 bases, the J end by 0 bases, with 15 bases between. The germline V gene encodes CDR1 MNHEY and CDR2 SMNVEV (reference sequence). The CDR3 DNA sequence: TGTGCCAGCAGTTTATCAGCCAGCGGGACATTCTCCTACGAGCAGTACTTC. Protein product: CASSLSASGTFSYEQYF.

Written as DNA, the CDR3 is TGTGCCAGCAGTCTCGGACAGTGGGATGGCTACACCTTC. Protein product: CASSLGQWDGYTF. The V call is TRBV27, the J call TRBJ1-2; D may be TRBD1 (6 bases). V lost 5 bases and J 6 bases, leaving 13 bases between the germline ends. Germline CDR1 and CDR2: MNHEY and SMNVEV (reference sequence). The CDR3 runs 13 residues.

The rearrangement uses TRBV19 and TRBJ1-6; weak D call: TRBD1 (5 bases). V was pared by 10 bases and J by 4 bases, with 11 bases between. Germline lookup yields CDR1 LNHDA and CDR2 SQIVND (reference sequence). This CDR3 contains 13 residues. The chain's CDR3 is CATTGGYNSPLHF. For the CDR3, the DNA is TGTGCCACCACGGGGGGTTATAATTCACCCCTCCACTTT.